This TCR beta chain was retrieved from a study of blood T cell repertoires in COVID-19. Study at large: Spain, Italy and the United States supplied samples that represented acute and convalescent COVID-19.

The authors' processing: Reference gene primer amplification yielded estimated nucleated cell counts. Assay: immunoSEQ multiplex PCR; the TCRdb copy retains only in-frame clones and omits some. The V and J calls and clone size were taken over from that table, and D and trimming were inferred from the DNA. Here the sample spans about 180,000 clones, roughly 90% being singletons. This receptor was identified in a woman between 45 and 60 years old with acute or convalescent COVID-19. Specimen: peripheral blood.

In DNA, the CDR3 is TGTGCCACCAGTGATCGGGATGCAGATACGCAGTATTTT. This sequence encodes CATSDRDADTQYF. The chain recombines TRBV24-1 with TRBJ2-3; TRBD2 is a possible D gene (5 bases). CDR1 and CDR2 from the germline V gene are KGHDR and SFDVKD. CDR3 length equals 13 residues. Deletions cut 3 bases from V and 4 bases from J, with 7 bases between.